This T cell receptor beta chain stems from a study of blood T cells in healthy people across ages. Then a second PCR, running roughly 7 to 11 cycles, was carried out with a sample-barcoded 5' primer and a J-beta primer mix. TCRdb called the 5' RACE reads again in MiXCR, with one record for every CDR3 protein. This table has hundreds of thousands of distinct CDR3 sequences, 58% appearing once. Looked up from germline, CDR1 is MNHEY and CDR2 is SVGAGI. The CDR3 loop spans 15 amino acids. V lost 0 bases and J 0 bases, leaving 9 bases between the germline ends. The receptor comes from a man aged 25-45 years in good health. This rearrangement joins TRBV6-5 to TRBJ2-7; possibly TRBD1 for D (5 bases). Sequencing was carried out using blood. The CDR3 here is CASSYSQGASYEQYF. CDR3 nucleotides: TGTGCCAGCAGTTACTCCCAGGGCGCCTCCTACGAGCAGTACTTC.